This TCR beta chain was identified during a study of blood T cell repertoires in COVID-19. For the study at large: Acute and convalescent COVID-19 samples came from the United States, Italy and Spain. T cells, B-cell-depleted T cells, or PBMCs supplied cDNA or gDNA.

Per the study methods: Amplification with reference gene primers provided the estimates of nucleated cell counts. Clones were read by immunoSEQ multiplex PCR, and TCRdb kept only the in-frame ones, dropping some. The V and J calls and clone size come from that table; D and trimming were worked out from the DNA. The table shows approximately 290,000 clones, with roughly 89% occurring only once. The CDR3 spans 17 residues. Germline CDR1 MDHEN, CDR2 SYDVKM. With 6 bases removed from V and 4 bases from J, the gap between germline ends came to 21 bases. The chain uses TRBV28 and TRBJ1-4; D perhaps matches TRBD1 (6 bases). The sequencing sample was made of peripheral blood. The receptor comes from a woman aged 25 to 39 with COVID-19, enrolled during active disease. In nucleotides, the CDR3 is TGTGCCAGCAGGGGGAGCGGGGGCGTATGGGGTAATGAAAAACTGTTTTTT. The encoded protein is CASRGSGGVWGNEKLFF.